This T cell receptor beta chain was recorded in a study of blood T cell repertoires in COVID-19. This clone has ten or more counts. Authors' methods: Reference gene primer amplification gave nucleated cell count estimates. Method: immunoSEQ multiplex PCR; TCRdb's copy keeps in-frame clones and lacks some. The V and J calls and clone size were taken over from that table, and D and trimming were inferred from the DNA. The sample lists almost 200,000 clones, roughly 90% occurring once. Participants spanned ages roughly 18 to 95 years and resided in roughly 22 US areas. Cohorts were based on clinical histories the participants reported. Cohort 3 recovery required two negative PCRs, clearance, or symptom resolution. Sequencing was performed on PBMCs or T cells enriched from blood (not recorded which). The TCR was taken from a young woman who had recovered from COVID-19.

The CDR3 protein is CASSLGVKGQGTMNTEAFF. Here the CDR3 DNA reads TGTGCCAGCAGCTTGGGTGTGAAGGGACAGGGGACCATGAACACTGAAGCTTTCTTT. The chain employs TRBV5-5 and TRBJ1-1; 10 nucleotides agree with TRBD1. This CDR3 comprises 19 residues. The germline CDR1 and CDR2 sequences are SGHKS and YYEKEE (reference sequence). The V and J ends lost 0 bases and 0 bases, in that order; junction bases with no gene match: 11. The entire variable domain, with the rest obtained from reference TRBV5-5 and TRBJ1-1, is as follows: DAGVTQSPTHLIKTRGQQVTLRCSPISGHKSVSWYQQVLGQGPQFIFQYYEKEERGRGNFPDRFSARQFPNYSSELNVNALLLGDSALYLCASSLGVKGQGTMNTEAFFGQGTRLTVV.